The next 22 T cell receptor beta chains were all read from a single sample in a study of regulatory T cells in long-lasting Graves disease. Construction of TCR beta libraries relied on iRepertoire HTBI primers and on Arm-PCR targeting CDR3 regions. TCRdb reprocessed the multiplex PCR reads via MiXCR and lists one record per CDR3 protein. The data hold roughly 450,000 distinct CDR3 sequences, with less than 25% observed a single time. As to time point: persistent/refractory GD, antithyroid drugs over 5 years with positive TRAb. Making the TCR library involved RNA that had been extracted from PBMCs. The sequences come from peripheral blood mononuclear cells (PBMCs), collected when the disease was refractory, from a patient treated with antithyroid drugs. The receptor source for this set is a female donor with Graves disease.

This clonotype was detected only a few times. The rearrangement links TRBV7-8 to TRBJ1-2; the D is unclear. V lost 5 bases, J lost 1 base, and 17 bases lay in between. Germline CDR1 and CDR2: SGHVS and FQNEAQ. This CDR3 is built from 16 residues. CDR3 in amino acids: CASSPLSQVLNYGYTF. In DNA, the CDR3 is TGTGCCAGCAGCCCACTCTCCCAGGTCCTTAACTATGGCTACACCTTC.

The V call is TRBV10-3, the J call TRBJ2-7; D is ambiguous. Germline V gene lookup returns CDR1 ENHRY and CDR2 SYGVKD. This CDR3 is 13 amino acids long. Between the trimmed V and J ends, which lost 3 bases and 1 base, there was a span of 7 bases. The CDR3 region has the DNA TGTGCCATCAGTGATGTCTCATCCTACGAGCAGTACTTC. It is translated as CAISDVSSYEQYF.

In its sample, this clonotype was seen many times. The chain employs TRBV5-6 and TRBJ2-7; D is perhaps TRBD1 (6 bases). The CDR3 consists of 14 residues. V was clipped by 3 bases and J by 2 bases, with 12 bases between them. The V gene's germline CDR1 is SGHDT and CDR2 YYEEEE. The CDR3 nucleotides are TGTGCCAGCAGCTCGACAGGTGGCACCTACGAGCAGTACTTC. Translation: CASSSTGGTYEQYF.

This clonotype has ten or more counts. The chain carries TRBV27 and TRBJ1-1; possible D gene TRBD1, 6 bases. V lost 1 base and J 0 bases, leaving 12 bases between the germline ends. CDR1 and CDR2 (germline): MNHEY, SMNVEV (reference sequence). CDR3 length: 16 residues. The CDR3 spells CASSLWGPGVNTEAFF. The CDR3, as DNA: TGTGCCAGCAGTTTATGGGGTCCAGGGGTGAACACTGAAGCTTTCTTT.

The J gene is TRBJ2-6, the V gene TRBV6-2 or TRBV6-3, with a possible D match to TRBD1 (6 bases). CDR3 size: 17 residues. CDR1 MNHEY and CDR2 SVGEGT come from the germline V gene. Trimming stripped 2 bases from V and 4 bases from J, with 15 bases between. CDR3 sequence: CASSYGTGPTGANVLTF. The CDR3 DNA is TGTGCCAGCAGTTACGGTACAGGGCCGACCGGGGCCAACGTCCTGACTTTC.

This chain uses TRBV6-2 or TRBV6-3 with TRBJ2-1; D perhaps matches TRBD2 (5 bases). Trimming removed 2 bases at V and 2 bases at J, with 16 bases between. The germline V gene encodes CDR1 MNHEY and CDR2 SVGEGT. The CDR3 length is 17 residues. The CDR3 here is CASSYRRPQDAYNEQFF. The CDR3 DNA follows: TGTGCCAGCAGTTACAGGAGGCCGCAAGACGCCTACAATGAGCAGTTCTTC.

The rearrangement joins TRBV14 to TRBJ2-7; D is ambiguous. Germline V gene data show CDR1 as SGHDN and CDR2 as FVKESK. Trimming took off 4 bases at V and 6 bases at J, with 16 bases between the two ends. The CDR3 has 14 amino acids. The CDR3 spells CASSPNRWSSEQYF. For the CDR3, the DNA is TGTGCCAGCAGCCCAAATCGGTGGTCGAGCGAGCAGTACTTC. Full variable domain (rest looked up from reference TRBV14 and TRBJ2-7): EAGVTQFPSHSVIEKGQTVTLRCDPISGHDNLYWYRRVMGKEIKFLLHFVKESKQDESGMPNNRFLAERTGGTYSTLKVQPAELEDSGVYFCASSPNRWSSEQYFGPGTRLTVT.

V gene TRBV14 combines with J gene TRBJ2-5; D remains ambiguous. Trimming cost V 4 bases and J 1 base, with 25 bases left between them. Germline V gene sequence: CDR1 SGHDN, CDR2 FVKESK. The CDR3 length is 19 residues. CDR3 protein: CASSLEVGVPMGPQETQYF. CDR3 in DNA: TGTGCCAGCAGCCTAGAAGTGGGCGTACCAATGGGTCCCCAAGAGACCCAGTACTTC.

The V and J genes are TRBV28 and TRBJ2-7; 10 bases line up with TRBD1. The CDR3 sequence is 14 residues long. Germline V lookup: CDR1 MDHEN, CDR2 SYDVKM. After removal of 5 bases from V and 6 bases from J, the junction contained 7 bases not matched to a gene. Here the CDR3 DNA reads TGTGCCAGCAGTCAGTCCCGGGACAGGGGCGAGCAGTACTTC. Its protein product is CASSQSRDRGEQYF.

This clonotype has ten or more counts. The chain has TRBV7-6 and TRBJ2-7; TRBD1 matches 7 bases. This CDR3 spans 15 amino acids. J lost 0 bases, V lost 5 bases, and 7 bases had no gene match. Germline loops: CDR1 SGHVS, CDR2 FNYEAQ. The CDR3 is CASSLRDRDSYEQYF. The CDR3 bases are TGTGCCAGCAGCCTTAGAGACAGGGACTCCTACGAGCAGTACTTC.

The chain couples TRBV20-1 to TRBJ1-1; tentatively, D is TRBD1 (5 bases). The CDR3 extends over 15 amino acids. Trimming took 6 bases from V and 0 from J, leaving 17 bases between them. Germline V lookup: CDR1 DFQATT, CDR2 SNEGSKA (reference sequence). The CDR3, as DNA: TGCAGTGCACTTGCCAAGGGGATGATGAACACTGAAGCTTTCTTT. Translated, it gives CSALAKGMMNTEAFF.

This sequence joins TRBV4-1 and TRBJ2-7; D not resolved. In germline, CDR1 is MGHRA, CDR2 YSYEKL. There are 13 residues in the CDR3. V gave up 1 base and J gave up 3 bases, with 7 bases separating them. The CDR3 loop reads CASSQVPNYEQYF. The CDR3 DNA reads TGCGCCAGCAGCCAAGTACCGAACTACGAGCAGTACTTC.

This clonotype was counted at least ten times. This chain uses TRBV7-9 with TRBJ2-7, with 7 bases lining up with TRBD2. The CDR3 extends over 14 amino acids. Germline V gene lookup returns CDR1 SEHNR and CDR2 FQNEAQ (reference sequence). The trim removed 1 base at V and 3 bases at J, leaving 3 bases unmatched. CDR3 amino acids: CASSLGAGVYEQYF. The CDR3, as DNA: TGTGCCAGCAGCTTAGGGGCGGGGGTCTACGAGCAGTACTTC.

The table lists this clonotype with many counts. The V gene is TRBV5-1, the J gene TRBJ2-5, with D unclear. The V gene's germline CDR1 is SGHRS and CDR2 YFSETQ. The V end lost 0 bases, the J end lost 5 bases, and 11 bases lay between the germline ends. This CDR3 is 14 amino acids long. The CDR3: CASSLVSAGETQYF. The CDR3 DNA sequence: TGCGCCAGCAGCTTGGTATCAGCCGGGGAGACCCAGTACTTC.

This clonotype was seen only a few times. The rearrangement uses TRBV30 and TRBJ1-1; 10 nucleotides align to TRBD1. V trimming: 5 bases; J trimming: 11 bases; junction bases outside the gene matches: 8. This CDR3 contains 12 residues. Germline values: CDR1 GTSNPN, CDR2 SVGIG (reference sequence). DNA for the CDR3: TGTGCCTGGGCTGGGACAGGGGCAAGGGCTTTCTTT. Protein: CAWAGTGARAFF.

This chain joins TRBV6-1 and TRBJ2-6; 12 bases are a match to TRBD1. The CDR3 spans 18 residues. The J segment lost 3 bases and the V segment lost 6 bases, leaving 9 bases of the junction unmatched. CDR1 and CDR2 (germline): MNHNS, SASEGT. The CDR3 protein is CASRAPGTGGFGANVLTF. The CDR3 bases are TGTGCCAGCAGGGCACCCGGGACAGGGGGCTTTGGGGCCAACGTCCTGACTTTC.

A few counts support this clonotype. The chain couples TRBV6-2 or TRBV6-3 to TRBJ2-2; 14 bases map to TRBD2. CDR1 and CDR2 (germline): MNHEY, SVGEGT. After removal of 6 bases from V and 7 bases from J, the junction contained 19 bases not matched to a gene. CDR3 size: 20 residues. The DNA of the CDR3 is TGTGCCAGCAGCCGAGCTATCTACGGACTAGCGGGAGGCGGTAGCGGGGAGCTGTTTTTT. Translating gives CASSRAIYGLAGGGSGELFF.

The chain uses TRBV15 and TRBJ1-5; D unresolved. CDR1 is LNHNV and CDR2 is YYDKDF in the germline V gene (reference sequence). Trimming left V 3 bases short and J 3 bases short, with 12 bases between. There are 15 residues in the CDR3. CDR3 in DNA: TGTGCCACCAGCAGGGATTCAGGATACAATCAGCCCCAGCATTTT. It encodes CATSRDSGYNQPQHF.

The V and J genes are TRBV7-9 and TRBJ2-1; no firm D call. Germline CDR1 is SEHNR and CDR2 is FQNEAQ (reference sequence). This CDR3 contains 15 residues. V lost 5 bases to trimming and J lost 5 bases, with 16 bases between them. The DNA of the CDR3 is TGTGCCAGCAGCGCATTAGAGTTCCGGAACAATGAGCAGTTCTTC. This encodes CASSALEFRNNEQFF.

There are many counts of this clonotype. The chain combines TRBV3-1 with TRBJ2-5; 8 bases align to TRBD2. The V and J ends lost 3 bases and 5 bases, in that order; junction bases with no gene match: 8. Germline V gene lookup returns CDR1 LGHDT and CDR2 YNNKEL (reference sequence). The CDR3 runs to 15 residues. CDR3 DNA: TGTGCCAGCAGCCATCAAGCGGGGGCCGGCGAGACCCAGTACTTC. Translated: CASSHQAGAGETQYF.

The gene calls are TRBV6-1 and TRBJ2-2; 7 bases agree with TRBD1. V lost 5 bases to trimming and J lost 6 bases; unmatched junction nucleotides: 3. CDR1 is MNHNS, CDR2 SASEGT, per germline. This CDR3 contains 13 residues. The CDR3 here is CASSTGVSGELFF. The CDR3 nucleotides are TGTGCCAGCAGTACAGGGGTCTCCGGGGAGCTGTTTTTT.

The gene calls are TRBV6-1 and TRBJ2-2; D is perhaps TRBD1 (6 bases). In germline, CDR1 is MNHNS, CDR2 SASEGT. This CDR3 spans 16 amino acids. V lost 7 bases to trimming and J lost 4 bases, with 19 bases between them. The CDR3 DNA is TGTGCCAGCAATAGGGGACCAGGGGTTAGCACCGGGGAGCTGTTTTTT. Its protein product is CASNRGPGVSTGELFF.